The TCR beta chain under discussion was sequenced for a study of blood T cell repertoires in COVID-19. Study members were between roughly 18 and 100 years old and lived in some 26 US regions. Original methodology: Researchers report that nucleated cell counts were estimated from reference gene primer amplification. Sequenced by immunoSEQ multiplex PCR; TCRdb stores in-frame clones only, minus some. The V and J calls and the clone size are those of that table, but D and trimming were determined from the DNA. The table shows around 140,000 clones, with under 90% occurring only once. This receptor was taken from a man aged 35-49 years with acute COVID-19. The source material was PBMCs or T cells enriched from blood (not recorded which).

Written as DNA, the CDR3 is TGTGCCTGGAGTGTACAGGGGGCTTACTATGGCTACACCTTC. This encodes CAWSVQGAYYGYTF. The chain has TRBV30 and TRBJ1-2; 9 bases fit TRBD1. The CDR3 loop spans 14 amino acids. Germline CDR1 and CDR2: GTSNPN and SVGIG (reference sequence). The J segment lost 3 bases and the V segment lost 0 bases, leaving 2 bases of the junction unmatched. Full variable domain (outside the CDR3, taken from reference TRBV30 and TRBJ1-2): SQTIHQWPATLVQPVGSPLSLECTVEGTSNPNLYWYRQAAGRGLQLLFYSVGIGQISSEVPQNLSASRPQDRQFILSSKKLLLSDSGFYLCAWSVQGAYYGYTFGSGTRLTVV.